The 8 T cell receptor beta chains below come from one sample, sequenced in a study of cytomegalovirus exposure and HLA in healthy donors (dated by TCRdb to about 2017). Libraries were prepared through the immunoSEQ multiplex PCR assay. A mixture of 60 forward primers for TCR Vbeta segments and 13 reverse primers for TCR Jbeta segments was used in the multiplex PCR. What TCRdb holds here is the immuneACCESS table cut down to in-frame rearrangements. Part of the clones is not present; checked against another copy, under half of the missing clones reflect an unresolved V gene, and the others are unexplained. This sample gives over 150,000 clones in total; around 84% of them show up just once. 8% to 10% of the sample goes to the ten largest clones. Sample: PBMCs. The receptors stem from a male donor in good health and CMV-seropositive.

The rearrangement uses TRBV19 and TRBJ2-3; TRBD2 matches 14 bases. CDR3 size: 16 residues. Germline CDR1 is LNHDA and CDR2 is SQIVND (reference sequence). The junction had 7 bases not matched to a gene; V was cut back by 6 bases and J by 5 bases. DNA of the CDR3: TGTGCCAGTAGCCTGGGACTAGCGGGAGCGATAGATACGCAGTATTTT. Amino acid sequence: CASSLGLAGAIDTQYF.

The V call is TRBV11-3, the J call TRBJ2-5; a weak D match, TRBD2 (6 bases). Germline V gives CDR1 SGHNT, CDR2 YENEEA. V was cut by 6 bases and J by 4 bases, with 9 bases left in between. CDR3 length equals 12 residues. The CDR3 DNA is TGTGCCAGCAGTAGCGGCAGAGAGACCCAGTACTTC. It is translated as CASSSGRETQYF. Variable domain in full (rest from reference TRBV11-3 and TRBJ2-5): EAGVVQSPRYKIIEKKQPVAFWCNPISGHNTLYWYLQNLGQGPELLIRYENEEAVDDSQLPKDRFSAERLKGVDSTLKIQPAELGDSAVYLCASSSGRETQYFGPGTRLLVL.

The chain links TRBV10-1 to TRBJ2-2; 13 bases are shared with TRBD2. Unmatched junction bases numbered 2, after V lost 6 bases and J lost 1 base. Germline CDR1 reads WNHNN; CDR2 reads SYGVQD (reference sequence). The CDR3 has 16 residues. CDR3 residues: CASSRTSGGNTGELFF. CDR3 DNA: TGCGCCAGCAGCCGGACTAGCGGGGGGAACACCGGGGAGCTGTTTTTT.

CDR3 in amino acids: CASSLEARGYGYTF. For the CDR3, the DNA is TGCGCCAGCAGCTTGGAGGCCAGGGGTTATGGCTACACCTTC. This chain joins TRBV5-1 and TRBJ1-2; TRBD1 is a possible D gene (6 bases). The germline V gene encodes CDR1 SGHRS and CDR2 YFSETQ. The CDR3 totals 14 residues. The ends were cut back, 0 bases at V and 5 bases at J, with 11 bases in the middle.

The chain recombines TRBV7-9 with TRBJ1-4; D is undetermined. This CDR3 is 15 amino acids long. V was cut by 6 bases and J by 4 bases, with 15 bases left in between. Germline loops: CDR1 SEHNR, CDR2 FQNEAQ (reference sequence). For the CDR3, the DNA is TGTGCCAGCAGTCCATACACCCCCCTTAATGAAAAACTGTTTTTT. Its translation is CASSPYTPLNEKLFF.

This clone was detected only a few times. CDR3 bases: TGCAGCGTTGGGCTACAGGGTTTCGCAGATACGCAGTATTTT. It is translated as CSVGLQGFADTQYF. J is TRBJ2-3 and V is TRBV29-1; maybe TRBD1 (6 bases). CDR1 SQVTM and CDR2 ANQGSEA come from the germline V gene. V lost 4 bases and J 4 bases, leaving 15 bases between the germline ends. The CDR3 spans 14 residues.

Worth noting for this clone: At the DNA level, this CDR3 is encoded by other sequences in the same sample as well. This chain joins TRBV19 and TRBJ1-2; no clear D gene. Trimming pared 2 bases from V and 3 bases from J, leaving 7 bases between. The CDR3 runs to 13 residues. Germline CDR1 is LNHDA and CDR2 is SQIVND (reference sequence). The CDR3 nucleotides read TGTGCCAGTAGTATAACGGGTGACTATGGCTACACCTTC. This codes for CASSITGDYGYTF.

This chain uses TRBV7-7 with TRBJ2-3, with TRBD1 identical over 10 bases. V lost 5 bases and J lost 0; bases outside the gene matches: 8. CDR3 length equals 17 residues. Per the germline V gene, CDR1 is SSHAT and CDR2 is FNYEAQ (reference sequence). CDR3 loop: CASSKSTGGLSTDTQYF. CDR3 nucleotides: TGTGCCAGCAGCAAATCGACAGGGGGCTTGAGCACAGATACGCAGTATTTT. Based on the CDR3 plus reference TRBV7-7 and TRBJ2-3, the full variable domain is GAGVSQSPRYKVTKRGQDVTLRCDPISSHATLYWYQQALGQGPEFLTYFNYEAQPDKSGLPSDRFSAERPEGSISTLTIQRTEQRDSAMYRCASSKSTGGLSTDTQYFGPGTRLTVL.